Below, one T cell receptor (beta chain) is given with its context. Synthetic TCR analog templates were added to each PCR reaction. Here immunoSEQ multiplex PCR was the method, and the copy in TCRdb shows in-frame clones only, minus some. The data show 100,000 to 150,000 clones, about 81% seen once. This sample was taken from a study of PD-L1 blockade in urothelial cancer. Across the study: Blood analyses occurred 3 weeks (second dose) and 6 weeks post treatment start.

Time point here: pretreatment peripheral blood. The sequence was obtained from a man aged 45-65 years with urothelial cancer. Here the sequenced sample was PBMCs, taken around atezolizumab (anti-PD-L1) treatment.

The CDR3 nucleotides are TGTGCCAGCTCACTAATCGATTCACCCCTCCACTTT. This translates into CASSLIDSPLHF. The chain recombines TRBV18 with TRBJ1-6; D uncertain. This CDR3 has 12 residues. The germline V gene encodes CDR1 KGHSH and CDR2 LQKENI. The V gene lost 4 bases and the J gene lost 8 bases, with 6 bases spanning the gap. Filled out from reference TRBV18 and TRBJ1-6, the complete variable domain reads NAGVMQNPRHLVRRRGQEARLRCSPMKGHSHVYWYRQLPEEGLKFMVYLQKENIIDESGMPKERFSAEFPKEGPSILRIQQVVRGDSAAYFCASSLIDSPLHFGNGTRLTVT.